This T cell receptor (beta chain) was profiled in a study of CD8+ T cells in alopecia areata. Turning to the study itself: A 6-month off-drug phase came after tofacitinib, which had lasted 6 to 18 months. Percent of scalp involved defined treated patients' severity scores. General study points: Alopecia totalis/universalis scalp especially showed more expanded CD8+ clones than normal scalp.

Germline loops: CDR1 SGHRS, CDR2 YFSETQ. V was pared by 0 bases and J by 0 bases, with 3 bases of the junction left unmatched. The CDR3 has 16 amino acids. Treatment defined: oral pan-JAK inhibitor, 5-10 mg twice daily. Sorting of CD4+ and CD8+ T cells was performed on PBMCs. In regard to this clone: Its antigen is currently unknown.

RNA extraction and reverse transcription yielded cDNA as sequencing template. Produced via immunoSEQ multiplex PCR; TCRdb's table is partial and in-frame only. Here the sample spans over 95,000 clones, about 64% being singletons. Sequenced material: CD8+ T cells sorted from blood, taken at week 4, from a patient treated with tofacitinib. This receptor was taken from a human donor with alopecia areata. This chain links TRBV5-1 with TRBJ2-4, with 7 positions matching TRBD1. CDR3 residues: CASSLGDREAKNIQYF. CDR3 in DNA: TGCGCCAGCAGCTTGGGAGACAGGGAAGCCAAAAACATTCAGTACTTC.